This note documents a single T cell receptor (beta chain) sequence. Its antigen is not known. This entry is derived from a study of T cell responses to AZD1222 COVID-19 vaccine. V was pared by 3 bases and J by 4 bases, with 6 bases of the junction left unmatched. CDR1 SGHRS and CDR2 YFSETQ come from the germline V gene. The CDR3 loop spans 15 amino acids. Study observations and caveats: White British donors predominated, females outnumbered males, and clonal diversity was possibly underestimated. Only 5 or 6 people who got AZD1222 tested seropositive at baseline. There were repertoire samples only from the period after the peak T cell response. Distributed over spike, vaccine-associated CD4 TCRs predominated at 160-218 and 743-854.

The repertoire was sequenced with immunoSEQ multiplex PCR; TCRdb's copy has only in-frame clones and lacks some. The repertoire has roughly 130,000 clones, just over 85% of them found once; the top ten carry 18%. The receptor's source is an adult in good health. The sample was peripheral blood, taken on day 0 of MenACWY control vaccination. The chain is built from TRBV5-1 and TRBJ1-4; 7 nucleotides match TRBD1. This CDR3 reads CASSYRGWVNEKLFF. CDR3 nucleotide sequence: TGCGCCAGCAGCTACAGGGGTTGGGTTAATGAAAAACTGTTTTTT. The whole variable domain, remainder taken from reference TRBV5-1 and TRBJ1-4, is KAGVTQTPRYLIKTRGQQVTLSCSPISGHRSVSWYQQTPGQGLQFLFEYFSETQRNKGNFPGRFSGRQFSNSRSEMNVSTLELGDSALYLCASSYRGWVNEKLFFGSGTQLSVL.